These 32 T cell receptor beta chains were sequenced from one sample in a study of cytomegalovirus exposure and HLA in healthy donors. PCR involved 60 Vbeta and 13 Jbeta primers. TCRdb's table, derived via immunoSEQ multiplex PCR, lists solely in-frame clones and lacks some. The sample shows about 94,000 clones, 7.6% of them seen only once. The sample was PBMCs. The source of these receptors is a man aged 50-60 years in good health and CMV-seronegative.

This chain connects TRBV11-2 to TRBJ2-2, with D possibly being TRBD1 (6 bases). Trimming left V 5 bases short and J 4 bases short, with 20 bases between. CDR1 is SGHAT, CDR2 FQNNGV, per germline. This CDR3 has 17 residues. Written as DNA, the CDR3 is TGTGCCAGCAGCCCCCGTATAGCAGGGGTTCTCACCGGGGAGCTGTTTTTT. Encoded protein: CASSPRIAGVLTGELFF.

The V call is TRBV28, the J call TRBJ2-5, with 8 bases fitting TRBD2. Germline CDR1 reads MDHEN; CDR2 reads SYDVKM. CDR3 length: 14 amino acids. The junction had 9 bases not matched to a gene; V was cut back by 3 bases and J by 9 bases. The CDR3 region is CASSLVALGGAQYF. The DNA for the CDR3 is TGTGCCAGCAGTTTGGTAGCCCTCGGGGGGGCCCAGTACTTC.

The table lists this clone with a few counts. This chain connects TRBV28 to TRBJ1-5; 7 bases agree with TRBD1. The J segment lost 3 bases and the V segment lost 8 bases, leaving 7 bases of the junction unmatched. CDR1 is MDHEN and CDR2 is SYDVKM in the germline V gene. The CDR3 covers 14 residues. In DNA form, the CDR3 reads TGTGCCAGCGGGGGACAGTATAACAATCAGCCCCAGCATTTT. As protein: CASGGQYNNQPQHF.

The table lists this clone with a few counts. The chain is built from TRBV6-5 and TRBJ2-5; 7 positions agree with TRBD2. Per the germline V gene, CDR1 is MNHEY and CDR2 is SVGAGI. CDR3 length: 14 residues. V trimming: 7 bases; J trimming: 7 bases; junction bases outside the gene matches: 12. CDR3 nucleotides: TGTGCCAGCACCTTAGGTGGGGGGGGAGGGACCCAGTACTTC. Its protein product is CASTLGGGGGTQYF.

The chain's CDR3 is CARAPTAFYGYTF. CDR3 in DNA: TGTGCCAGGGCCCCAACAGCTTTCTATGGCTACACCTTC. The chain joins TRBV6-6 to TRBJ1-2; unclear D gene. Germline CDR1 is MNHNY and CDR2 is SVGAGI (reference sequence). CDR3 size: 13 residues. V was cut by 9 bases and J by 4 bases, with 15 bases left in between.

V usage is TRBV20-1 and J usage is TRBJ2-7; TRBD1 is a possible D gene (5 bases). Germline CDR1 reads DFQATT; CDR2 reads SNEGSKA (reference sequence). This CDR3 contains 11 residues. V gave up 6 bases and J gave up 8 bases, with 14 bases separating them. CDR3 bases: TGCAGTGCCGACAGTCTACTACAGCAGTACTTC. It encodes CSADSLLQQYF.

The gene calls are TRBV2 and TRBJ2-1; 10 positions agree with TRBD2. Losses at the gene ends were 2 bases for V and 10 bases for J; bases not matched to a gene: 11. Germline V gene lookup returns CDR1 SNHLY and CDR2 FYNNEI. The CDR3 covers 16 residues. The CDR3 coding sequence is TGTGCCAGCAGTGAAACAAGCGGGGGGGCGGGTAGCGAGCAGTTCTTC. Amino acid sequence: CASSETSGGAGSEQFF.

This clone showed up just a few times. The chain joins TRBV10-1 to TRBJ2-3; 10 bases are a match to TRBD1. Germline CDR1 and CDR2: WNHNN and SYGVQD (reference sequence). The CDR3 has 14 amino acids. V was pared by 7 bases and J by 3 bases, with 4 bases of the junction left unmatched. The CDR3 sequence: CASTWTGGTDTQYF. CDR3 sequence (DNA): TGCGCCAGCACTTGGACAGGGGGAACAGATACGCAGTATTTT.

V and J are TRBV11-2 and TRBJ2-5, with TRBD1 as a possible D gene (5 bases). The ends were cut back, 1 base at V and 2 bases at J, with 8 bases in the middle. The CDR3 extends over 14 amino acids. Germline lookup yields CDR1 SGHAT and CDR2 FQNNGV. The DNA for the CDR3 is TGTGCCAGCAGCTTAGTTTGGACACAAGAGACCCAGTACTTC. This gives the protein CASSLVWTQETQYF.

This sequence joins TRBV28 and TRBJ2-7; 7 bases fit TRBD2. The CDR3 length is 15 residues. CDR1 MDHEN and CDR2 SYDVKM come from the germline V gene. J gave up 2 bases and V 8 bases, and 12 bases lay outside the gene matches. CDR3 loop: CASSSAGDGTYEQYF. The CDR3 DNA is TGTGCCAGCTCATCGGCGGGGGACGGCACCTACGAGCAGTACTTC.

The rearrangement links TRBV29-1 to TRBJ2-5; 10 bases align to TRBD1. The CDR3 has 14 residues. Germline loops: CDR1 SQVTM, CDR2 ANQGSEA. J gave up 3 bases and V 5 bases, and 6 bases lay outside the gene matches. In DNA, the CDR3 is TGCAGCGTTACCCCGGGACAGGGGAAAGAGACCCAGTACTTC. Translated: CSVTPGQGKETQYF.

The J gene is TRBJ1-2, the V gene TRBV7-3; 7 bases fit TRBD1. V lost 5 bases to trimming and J lost 0 bases; unmatched junction nucleotides: 6. The CDR3 spans 15 residues. Per the germline V gene, CDR1 is SGHTA and CDR2 is FQGTGA. The CDR3 DNA is TGTGCCAGCAGCCCTGGACAGGCGACTAACTATGGCTACACCTTC. Protein: CASSPGQATNYGYTF.

The chain uses TRBV9 and TRBJ2-1; D remains ambiguous. Germline values: CDR1 SGDLS, CDR2 YYNGEE. V gave up 1 base and J gave up 9 bases, with 8 bases separating them. This CDR3 has 12 residues. For the CDR3, the DNA is TGTGCCAGCAGCGTAAACACGGGTGAGCAGTTCTTC. It encodes CASSVNTGEQFF. Using reference TRBV9 and TRBJ2-1 for the parts outside the CDR3, the full variable domain is DSGVTQTPKHLITATGQRVTLRCSPRSGDLSVYWYQQSLDQGLQFLIQYYNGEERAKGNILERFSAQQFPDLHSELNLSSLELGDSALYFCASSVNTGEQFFGPGTRLTVL.

The V gene is TRBV28, the J gene TRBJ1-4; D is possibly TRBD1 (6 bases). V shed 7 bases and J shed 7 bases, with 16 bases lying between them. CDR3 size: 14 residues. The germline V gene has CDR1 MDHEN and CDR2 SYDVKM. The CDR3 sequence: CASNVGGRTEKLFF. The DNA of the CDR3 is TGTGCCAGCAATGTAGGGGGTCGAACTGAAAAACTGTTTTTT.

This clone turned up a few times. This chain connects TRBV6-1 to TRBJ1-6; D is undetermined. Between the trimmed V and J ends, which lost 7 bases and 6 bases, there was a span of 10 bases. Per the germline V gene, CDR1 is MNHNS and CDR2 is SASEGT. This CDR3 region has 13 residues. The CDR3 sequence: CASMRAGNSPLHF. The CDR3 coding sequence is TGTGCCAGCATGAGGGCGGGTAATTCACCCCTCCACTTT.

The gene calls are TRBV7-9 and TRBJ1-1; 7 positions match TRBD1. Unmatched junction bases numbered 8, after V lost 5 bases and J lost 5 bases. This CDR3 comprises 14 residues. CDR1 and CDR2 from the germline V gene are SEHNR and FQNEAQ (reference sequence). CDR3 residues: CASSRGRMDTEAFF. CDR3 DNA: TGTGCCAGCAGCAGGGGGCGTATGGATACTGAAGCTTTCTTT.

The chain carries TRBV9 and TRBJ2-3, with a tentative D call TRBD2 (6 bases). V was clipped by 3 bases and J by 5 bases, with 13 bases between them. This CDR3 region has 14 residues. Germline V lookup: CDR1 SGDLS, CDR2 YYNGEE. DNA for the CDR3: TGTGCCAGCAGCGACCGACTAGTGAGAGATACGCAGTATTTT. Its protein is CASSDRLVRDTQYF.

This clone occurred a few times. The chain couples TRBV10-3 to TRBJ1-5, with D perhaps TRBD1 (6 bases). The CDR3 extends over 16 amino acids. Germline lookup yields CDR1 ENHRY and CDR2 SYGVKD. With 11 bases removed from V and 6 bases from J, the gap between germline ends came to 26 bases. CDR3 protein: CASRDRDTGISQPQHF. The CDR3 nucleotides read TGTGCCTCAAGGGACCGGGACACCGGGATATCTCAGCCCCAGCATTTT.

In this sample, this clone turned up a few times. The rearrangement links TRBV29-1 to TRBJ2-1, with D tentatively TRBD1 (5 bases). The CDR3 consists of 15 residues. From germline, CDR1 is SQVTM and CDR2 ANQGSEA. V was cut by 0 bases and J by 5 bases, with 14 bases left in between. The CDR3 nucleotides are TGCAGCGTTGAAGATCCCAGGGTCTCGGACAATGAGCAGTTCTTC. Its protein product is CSVEDPRVSDNEQFF.

This chain joins TRBV28 and TRBJ2-7, with 10 nucleotides matching TRBD2. Germline trimming cut 2 bases from V and 2 bases from J; bases unmatched to any gene: 12. The CDR3 has 18 amino acids. Germline V lookup: CDR1 MDHEN, CDR2 SYDVKM. The CDR3 sequence: CASSLVPTSGIKPYEQYF. Here the CDR3 DNA reads TGTGCCAGCAGTTTAGTACCTACTAGCGGGATTAAGCCCTACGAGCAGTACTTC.

The genes are TRBV4-1 and TRBJ2-1, with a weak D call TRBD1 (5 bases). Germline CDR1 is MGHRA and CDR2 is YSYEKL. The CDR3 covers 16 residues. Trimming removed 5 bases at V and 1 base at J, with 15 bases between. This chain's CDR3 is CASSEVGRGSYNEQFF. In nucleotides, the CDR3 is TGCGCCAGCAGCGAAGTGGGTAGGGGTTCCTACAATGAGCAGTTCTTC.

The V gene is TRBV5-1, the J gene TRBJ2-1; 9 bases map to TRBD2. The CDR3 runs to 14 residues. From germline, CDR1 is SGHRS and CDR2 YFSETQ. The J segment lost 6 bases and the V segment lost 6 bases, leaving 7 bases of the junction unmatched. For the CDR3, the DNA is TGCGCCAGCACGAGGGGTAGCGGGAGCAATGAGCAGTTCTTC. It translates to CASTRGSGSNEQFF. Together with reference TRBV5-1 and TRBJ2-1, the CDR3 gives the full variable domain: KAGVTQTPRYLIKTRGQQVTLSCSPISGHRSVSWYQQTPGQGLQFLFEYFSETQRNKGNFPGRFSGRQFSNSRSEMNVSTLELGDSALYLCASTRGSGSNEQFFGPGTRLTVL.

This clone was picked up a small number of times. The chain couples TRBV28 to TRBJ2-5; D perhaps matches TRBD2 (7 bases). The CDR3 is 12 amino acids. Germline lookup yields CDR1 MDHEN and CDR2 SYDVKM. This CDR3 is CAIGGGAETQYF. CDR3 DNA: TGTGCTATAGGCGGGGGCGCAGAGACCCAGTACTTC.

The rearrangement uses TRBV28 and TRBJ2-5; 7 positions agree with TRBD2. There are 15 residues in the CDR3. V shed 8 bases, J shed 3 bases, and the junction held 12 bases outside the gene matches. The germline V gene encodes CDR1 MDHEN and CDR2 SYDVKM. The CDR3 sequence: CASEPSGTKKETQYF. CDR3 bases: TGTGCCAGCGAGCCCTCCGGGACTAAAAAAGAGACCCAGTACTTC.

This clone was counted only a few times. This chain joins TRBV7-8 and TRBJ2-3; TRBD2 is a possible D gene (6 bases). Germline V gives CDR1 SGHVS, CDR2 FQNEAQ. The CDR3 sequence is 15 residues long. V lost 1 base, J lost 0 bases, and 8 bases lay in between. Here the CDR3 reads CASSLVGTSTDTQYF. The CDR3, as DNA: TGTGCCAGCAGCTTAGTCGGGACTAGCACAGATACGCAGTATTTT.

The J gene is TRBJ1-5, the V gene TRBV6-1, with D perhaps TRBD1 (5 bases). The germline V gene has CDR1 MNHNS and CDR2 SASEGT. The CDR3 spans 13 residues. With 3 bases removed from V and 7 bases from J, the gap between germline ends came to 10 bases. The CDR3: CASSETEEQPQHF. CDR3 nucleotide sequence: TGTGCCAGCAGTGAGACAGAAGAACAGCCCCAGCATTTT.

This clone occurred a few times. Other nucleotide sequences from this sample produce the same CDR3. This chain links TRBV2 with TRBJ2-7, with D maybe TRBD2 (5 bases). This CDR3 contains 18 residues. V lost 7 bases and J 0 bases, leaving 25 bases between the germline ends. CDR1 is SNHLY and CDR2 is FYNNEI in the germline V gene. CDR3 coding DNA: TGTGCCAGCACCGAGGGAGAGATACGTTCGGAACGCTCCTACGAGCAGTACTTC. This gives the protein CASTEGEIRSERSYEQYF.

The chain employs TRBV7-3 and TRBJ2-5; D is perhaps TRBD1 (5 bases). Germline assignment: CDR1 SGHTA and CDR2 FQGTGA. With 8 bases removed from V and 5 bases from J, the gap between germline ends came to 15 bases. The CDR3 is made up of 13 amino acids. The CDR3 spells CASSPRARETQYF. As DNA, the CDR3 is TGTGCCAGCTCGCCCAGGGCCCGCGAGACCCAGTACTTC.

This chain joins TRBV6-5 and TRBJ1-2; the match to TRBD1 covers 8 bases. The V and J ends lost 6 bases and 4 bases, in that order; junction bases with no gene match: 4. Germline CDR1 MNHEY, CDR2 SVGAGI. The CDR3 runs to 13 residues. In nucleotides, the CDR3 is TGTGCCAGCAGGGAAACAGGGGGCTATGGCTACACCTTC. Protein product: CASRETGGYGYTF.

The V gene is TRBV5-1, the J gene TRBJ2-5, with D possibly being TRBD2 (6 bases). CDR3 length equals 16 residues. Germline CDR1 and CDR2: SGHRS and YFSETQ. Trimming shortened V by 0 bases and J by 5 bases, and 17 bases separated the two germline ends. The CDR3 loop is CASSLAWGRLGETQYF. The CDR3 bases are TGCGCCAGCAGCTTGGCCTGGGGGAGGCTGGGGGAGACCCAGTACTTC.

This clone turned up a few times. The rearrangement uses TRBV6-6 and TRBJ1-1, with a possible D match to TRBD1 (5 bases). The V gene's germline CDR1 is MNHNY and CDR2 SVGAGI (reference sequence). This CDR3 region has 14 residues. V shed 4 bases and J shed 1 base, with 10 bases lying between them. Here the CDR3 reads CASSWDGGNTEAFF. In DNA, the CDR3 is TGTGCCAGCAGTTGGGACGGGGGGAACACTGAAGCTTTCTTT.

This clone has a handful of counts. The chain employs TRBV7-9 and TRBJ1-4; D is unclear. This CDR3 region has 10 residues. CDR1 and CDR2 from the germline V gene are SEHNR and FQNEAQ (reference sequence). CDR3 protein: CTIGEEKLFF. The CDR3 nucleotides read TGTACAATTGGGGAGGAAAAACTGTTTTTT.